Reported below is one T cell receptor beta chain. This clone was seen just once. The antigen this receptor binds is unknown. It has no much larger one-base neighbor in the sample; base qualities were not kept. TCRbeta CDR3 regions were amplified from genomic DNA by means of the immunoSEQ Assay, a bias-controlled multiplex PCR. Processing in the source paper ran as follows. The number of nucleated cells in each sample was estimated from the amplification of reference gene primers within the assay. To quantify the absolute abundance of each unique TCRbeta CDR3 rearrangement, sequence reads were collapsed and filtered. Productive Simpson clonality was computed per sample as the square root of Simpson's diversity index over productive rearrangements. In its TCRdb copy, this immuneACCESS table keeps in-frame sequences only and misses some clones. Where compared with another copy, unresolved V genes explain less than half of these, and the others have no known cause. That table supplies the V and J calls and clone size; D and trimming were determined from the DNA. In this sample the table shows 98,000 or so clones, less than 75% of which occur a single time. Less than 2% of the sample is in the top ten clones.

The germline V gene encodes CDR1 GTSNPN and CDR2 SVGIG (reference sequence). V is shortened by 1 base, J by 6 bases, and the region joining them spans 7 bases. The cysteine opens and the phenylalanine closes a CDR3 of 13 amino acids. The entry retains the CDR3 DNA only, 39 bases that are in frame from base 1. Each collaborating institution followed its own protocols to collect whole blood in K2EDTA tubes. For TCRbeta analysis, collaborators shipped samples as frozen whole blood, isolated PBMCs, or DNA extracted from either of those sample types. This sample was included in a study of blood T cell repertoires in COVID-19 (dated by TCRdb to 2018 to 2021). In terms of the full investigation: Samples from collaborators originated in the United States, Italy and Spain and spanned both the acute and convalescent phases of COVID-19. The prospective study material was composed of cDNA or gDNA derived from T cells, B-cell-depleted T cells, or PBMCs. Subjects who had been exposed to COVID-19, were actively infected with it, or had recovered from it provided the deeply sampled blood TCRbeta repertoires that made up the dataset. The repertoires were released in a freely available public database intended as a resource for research on the immune response to SARS-CoV-2. The samples were drawn from two sources: the first 160 participants of the ongoing ImmuneRACE study, and 1,000 to 1,500 subjects contributed by 6 global collaborators. A de-identified subject ID, COVID-19 status, age in years and sex were almost always included in the sample metadata. Where available, HLA class I and class II types were obtained from metadata supplied by the sample provider rather than from assay-based typing.

Broad study findings and their caveats: How much clinical and demographic metadata was included differed by source and by participant, and the metadata was provided uncurated.

The sequenced sample was peripheral blood. The source of this sequence is a woman aged 40 to 50 with acute or convalescent COVID-19. The sequence links TRBV30 to TRBJ1-6; no D gene can be assigned with confidence. The DNA reads as follows: TGTGCCTGGAGTGACCTACTTAATTCACCCCTCCACTTT. Translated, it gives CAWSDLLNSPLHF.